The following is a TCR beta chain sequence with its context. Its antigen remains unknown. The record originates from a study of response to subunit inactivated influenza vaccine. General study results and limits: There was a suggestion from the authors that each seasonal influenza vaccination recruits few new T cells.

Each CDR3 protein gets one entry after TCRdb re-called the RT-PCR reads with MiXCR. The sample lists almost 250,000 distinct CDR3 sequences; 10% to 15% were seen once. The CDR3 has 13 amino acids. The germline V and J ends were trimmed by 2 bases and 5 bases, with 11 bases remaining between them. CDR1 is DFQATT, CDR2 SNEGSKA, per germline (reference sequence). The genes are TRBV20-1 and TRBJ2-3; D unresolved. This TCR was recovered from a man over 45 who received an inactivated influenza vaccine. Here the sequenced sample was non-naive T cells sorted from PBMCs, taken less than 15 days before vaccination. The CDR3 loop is CSARSYSGDTQYF. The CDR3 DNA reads TGCAGTGCTAGAAGTTATTCGGGAGATACGCAGTATTTT.